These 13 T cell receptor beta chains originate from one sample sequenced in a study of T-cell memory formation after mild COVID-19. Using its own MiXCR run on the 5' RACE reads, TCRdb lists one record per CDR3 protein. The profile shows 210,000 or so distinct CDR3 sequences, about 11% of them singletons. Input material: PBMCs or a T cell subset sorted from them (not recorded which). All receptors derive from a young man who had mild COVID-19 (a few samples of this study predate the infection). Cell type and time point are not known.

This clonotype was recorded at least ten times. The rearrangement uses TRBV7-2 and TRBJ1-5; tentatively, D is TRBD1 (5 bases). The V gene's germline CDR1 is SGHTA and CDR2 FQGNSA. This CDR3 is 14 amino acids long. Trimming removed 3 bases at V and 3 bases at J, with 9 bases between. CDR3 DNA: TGTGCCAGCAGCTTGCGGGGCCCCAATCAGCCCCAGCATTTT. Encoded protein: CASSLRGPNQPQHF.

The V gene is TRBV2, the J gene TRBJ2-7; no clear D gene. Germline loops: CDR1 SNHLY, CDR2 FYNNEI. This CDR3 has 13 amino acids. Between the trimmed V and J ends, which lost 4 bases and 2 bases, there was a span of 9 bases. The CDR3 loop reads CASSGNAAYEQYF. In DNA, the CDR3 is TGTGCCAGCAGTGGCAATGCCGCCTACGAGCAGTACTTC.

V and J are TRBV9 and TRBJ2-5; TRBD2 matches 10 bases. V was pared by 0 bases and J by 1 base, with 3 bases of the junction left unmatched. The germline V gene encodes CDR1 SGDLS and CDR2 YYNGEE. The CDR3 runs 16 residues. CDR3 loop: CASSVGLAGAQETQYF. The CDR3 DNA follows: TGTGCCAGCAGCGTAGGCCTAGCGGGGGCCCAAGAGACCCAGTACTTC.

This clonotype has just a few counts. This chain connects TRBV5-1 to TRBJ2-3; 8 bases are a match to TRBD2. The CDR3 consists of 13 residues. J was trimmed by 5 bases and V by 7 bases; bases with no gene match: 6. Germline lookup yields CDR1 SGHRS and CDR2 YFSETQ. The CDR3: CASSRGDRDTQYF. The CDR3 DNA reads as TGCGCCAGCTCGCGGGGGGATCGAGATACGCAGTATTTT.

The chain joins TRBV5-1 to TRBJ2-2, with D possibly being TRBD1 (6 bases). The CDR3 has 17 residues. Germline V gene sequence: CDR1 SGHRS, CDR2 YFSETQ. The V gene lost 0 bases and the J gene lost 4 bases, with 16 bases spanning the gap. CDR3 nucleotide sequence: TGCGCCAGCAGCTTGGTGTTCAGGGGTCGTGGCACCGGGGAGCTGTTTTTT. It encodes CASSLVFRGRGTGELFF.

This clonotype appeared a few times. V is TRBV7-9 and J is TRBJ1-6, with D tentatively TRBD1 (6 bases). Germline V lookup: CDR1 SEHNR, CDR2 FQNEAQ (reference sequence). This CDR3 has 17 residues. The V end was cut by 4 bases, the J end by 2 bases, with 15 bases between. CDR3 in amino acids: CASSSGHSDPYNSPLHF. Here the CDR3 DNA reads TGTGCCAGCAGCTCGGGACACTCGGACCCCTATAATTCACCCCTCCACTTT.

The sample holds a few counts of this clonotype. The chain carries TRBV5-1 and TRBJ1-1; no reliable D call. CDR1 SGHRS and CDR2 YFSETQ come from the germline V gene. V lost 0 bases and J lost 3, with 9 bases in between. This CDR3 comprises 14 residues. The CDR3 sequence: CASSLGRMYTEAFF. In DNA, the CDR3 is TGCGCCAGCAGCTTGGGTAGGATGTACACTGAAGCTTTCTTT.

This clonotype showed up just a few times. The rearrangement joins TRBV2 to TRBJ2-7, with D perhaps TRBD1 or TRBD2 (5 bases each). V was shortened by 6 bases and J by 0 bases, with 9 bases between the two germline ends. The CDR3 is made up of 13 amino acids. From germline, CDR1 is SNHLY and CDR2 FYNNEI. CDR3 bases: TGTGCCAGCAGATGGGACGCCTCCTACGAGCAGTACTTC. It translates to CASRWDASYEQYF.

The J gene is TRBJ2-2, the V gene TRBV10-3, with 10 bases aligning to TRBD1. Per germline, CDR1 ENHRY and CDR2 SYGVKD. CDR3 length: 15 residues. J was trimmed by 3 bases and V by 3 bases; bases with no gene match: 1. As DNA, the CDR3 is TGTGCCATCAGTGACGGACAGGGGGACACCGGGGAGCTGTTTTTT. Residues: CAISDGQGDTGELFF.

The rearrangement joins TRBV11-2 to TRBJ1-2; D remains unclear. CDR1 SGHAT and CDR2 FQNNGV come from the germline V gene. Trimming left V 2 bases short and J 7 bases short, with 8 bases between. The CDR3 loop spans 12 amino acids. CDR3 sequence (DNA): TGTGCCAGCAGCTTACCCCTAGGTGGCTACACCTTC. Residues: CASSLPLGGYTF.

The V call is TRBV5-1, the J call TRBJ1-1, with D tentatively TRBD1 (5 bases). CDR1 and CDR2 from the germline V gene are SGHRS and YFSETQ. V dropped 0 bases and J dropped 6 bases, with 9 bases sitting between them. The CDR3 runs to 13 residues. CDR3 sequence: CASSLDPTAEAFF. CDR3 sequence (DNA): TGCGCCAGCAGCTTGGATCCGACAGCTGAAGCTTTCTTT.

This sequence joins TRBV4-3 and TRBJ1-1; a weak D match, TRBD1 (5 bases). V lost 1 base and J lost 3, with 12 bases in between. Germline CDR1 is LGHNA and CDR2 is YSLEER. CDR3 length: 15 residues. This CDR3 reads CASSQVVSGDTEAFF. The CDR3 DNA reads TGCGCCAGCAGCCAAGTAGTGTCGGGGGACACTGAAGCTTTCTTT.

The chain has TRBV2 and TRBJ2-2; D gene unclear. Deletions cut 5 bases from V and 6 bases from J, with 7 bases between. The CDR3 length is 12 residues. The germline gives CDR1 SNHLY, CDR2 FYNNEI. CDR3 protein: CASSPAAGELFF. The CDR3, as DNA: TGTGCCAGCAGTCCAGCTGCCGGGGAGCTGTTTTTT.